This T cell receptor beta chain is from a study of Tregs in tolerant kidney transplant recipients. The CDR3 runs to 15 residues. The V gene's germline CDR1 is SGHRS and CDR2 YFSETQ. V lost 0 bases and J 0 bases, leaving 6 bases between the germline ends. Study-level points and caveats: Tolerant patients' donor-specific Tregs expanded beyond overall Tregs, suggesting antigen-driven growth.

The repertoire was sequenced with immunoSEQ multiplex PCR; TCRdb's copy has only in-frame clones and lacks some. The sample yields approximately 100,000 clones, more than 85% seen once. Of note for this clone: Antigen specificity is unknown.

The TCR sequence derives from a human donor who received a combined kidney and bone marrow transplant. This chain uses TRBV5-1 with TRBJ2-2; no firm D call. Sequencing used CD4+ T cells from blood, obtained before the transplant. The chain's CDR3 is CASSLGAANTGELFF. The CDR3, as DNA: TGCGCCAGCAGCTTGGGGGCAGCGAACACCGGGGAGCTGTTTTTT.